This entry lists 22 T cell receptor beta chains sequenced from one sample in a study of OX40 agonist ivuxolimab in advanced cancers. The assay was immunoSEQ multiplex PCR, and TCRdb's table has in-frame clones only and misses some. The repertoire holds 39,000 or so clones, about 83% seen once, with roughly 33% in the top ten. The material sequenced was CD4+ or CD8+ T cells sorted from blood, taken in a trial of the OX40 agonist ivuxolimab. These receptor sequences come from an adult with an advanced solid tumor such as melanoma, head and neck, liver or kidney cancer.

The V and J genes are TRBV5-1 and TRBJ2-3; 7 bases align to TRBD2. The germline V gene encodes CDR1 SGHRS and CDR2 YFSETQ. This CDR3 spans 14 amino acids. V trimming: 7 bases; J trimming: 1 base; junction bases outside the gene matches: 6. The DNA for the CDR3 is TGCGCCAGCGGGCCGGGACTACGCACAGATACGCAGTATTTT. It translates to CASGPGLRTDTQYF. Looking up the rest from reference TRBV5-1 and TRBJ2-3 gives the full variable domain: KAGVTQTPRYLIKTRGQQVTLSCSPISGHRSVSWYQQTPGQGLQFLFEYFSETQRNKGNFPGRFSGRQFSNSRSEMNVSTLELGDSALYLCASGPGLRTDTQYFGPGTRLTVL.

V and J are TRBV7-9 and TRBJ2-1; either TRBD1 or TRBD2 may supply D (5 bases each). Trimming left V 3 bases short and J 8 bases short, with 14 bases between. The CDR3 is 14 residues long. Germline loops: CDR1 SEHNR, CDR2 FQNEAQ (reference sequence). The DNA of the CDR3 is TGTGCCAGCAGCTTGGGGGTCGGGGTTCATGAGCAGTTCTTC. Translating gives CASSLGVGVHEQFF.

This chain uses TRBV6-1 with TRBJ1-2; no reliable D call. Germline loops: CDR1 MNHNS, CDR2 SASEGT. The CDR3 totals 15 residues. V gave up 3 bases and J gave up 6 bases, with 17 bases separating them. Here the CDR3 reads CASSDAKVRSNGYTF. Here the CDR3 DNA reads TGTGCCAGCAGTGACGCGAAGGTCAGATCGAATGGCTACACCTTC.

This clone was observed a handful of times. V is TRBV2 and J is TRBJ1-5; 8 bases are a match to TRBD1. V gave up 5 bases and J gave up 6 bases; unmatched junction bases: 6. This CDR3 has 14 amino acids. The germline V gene encodes CDR1 SNHLY and CDR2 FYNNEI. The CDR3: CASSPRGQGQPQHF. The CDR3 coding sequence is TGTGCCAGCAGTCCCAGGGGGCAGGGTCAGCCCCAGCATTTT. Full variable domain (missing parts from reference TRBV2 and TRBJ1-5): EPEVTQTPSHQVTQMGQEVILRCVPISNHLYFYWYRQILGQKVEFLVSFYNNEISEKSEIFDDQFSVERPDGSNFTLKIRSTKLEDSAMYFCASSPRGQGQPQHFGDGTRLSIL.

This chain joins TRBV21-1 and TRBJ2-7; the listed D gene, TRBD1, was not tested against the DNA. TRBV21-1 is a documented pseudogene. This CDR3 region has 16 residues. The CDR3 DNA follows: TGTGCCAGCAGCCCCAACCATCGGGACAGGGAATACGAGCAGTACTTC. Translated: CASSPNHRDREYEQYF.

The chain couples TRBV5-6 to TRBJ2-1; a possible D gene is TRBD2 (5 bases). Looked up from germline, CDR1 is SGHDT and CDR2 is YYEEEE. Trimming took off 0 bases at V and 7 bases at J, with 11 bases between the two ends. This CDR3 is 14 amino acids long. This CDR3 reads CASSLAGLGNEQFF. The CDR3 DNA is TGTGCCAGCAGCTTGGCGGGGTTGGGAAATGAGCAGTTCTTC.

The chain joins TRBV7-8 to TRBJ2-7, with 7 bases lining up with TRBD1. Looked up from germline, CDR1 is SGHVS and CDR2 is FQNEAQ. Losses at the gene ends were 1 base for V and 3 bases for J; bases not matched to a gene: 3. The CDR3 covers 14 residues. The CDR3 loop reads CASSLEQGVYEQYF. As DNA, the CDR3 is TGTGCCAGCAGCTTAGAGCAGGGGGTCTACGAGCAGTACTTC.

This rearrangement joins TRBV7-9 to TRBJ1-2; the match to TRBD1 covers 9 bases. Germline-derived CDR1 and CDR2 are SEHNR and FQNEAQ (reference sequence). The length of the CDR3 is 14 residues. With V trimmed by 5 bases and J by 7 bases, 8 bases remained unmatched. CDR3 DNA: TGTGCCAGCAGCCAATCCCGGGACAGGGCTGGCTACACCTTC. It codes for CASSQSRDRAGYTF.

The V gene is TRBV7-9, the J gene TRBJ2-7; the D is unclear. Trimming shortened V by 6 bases and J by 2 bases, and 11 bases separated the two germline ends. CDR1 and CDR2 (germline): SEHNR, FQNEAQ (reference sequence). This CDR3 spans 13 amino acids. The CDR3 coding sequence is TGTGCCAGCAGGACGGAAGGTCCCTACGAGCAGTACTTC. Amino acids: CASRTEGPYEQYF.

The chain uses TRBV5-4 and TRBJ2-2, with 9 bases aligning to TRBD1. Germline CDR1 and CDR2: SGHNT and YYREEE (reference sequence). V shed 4 bases, J shed 4 bases, and the junction held 14 bases outside the gene matches. This CDR3 has 18 amino acids. CDR3 region: CASSPSAHRGLSTGELFF. DNA of the CDR3: TGTGCCAGCAGCCCCTCCGCCCACAGGGGGCTAAGCACCGGGGAGCTGTTTTTT.

This chain links TRBV20-1 with TRBJ1-2; D not certain. This CDR3 region has 11 residues. CDR1 and CDR2 (germline): DFQATT, SNEGSKA (reference sequence). Trimming took off 5 bases at V and 6 bases at J, with 10 bases between the two ends. CDR3 in DNA: TGCAGTGCTCAGACTGACCATGGCTACACCTTC. It specifies CSAQTDHGYTF.

The chain joins TRBV5-1 to TRBJ1-5; the D gene is possibly TRBD1 (5 bases). This CDR3 has 13 amino acids. Looked up from germline, CDR1 is SGHRS and CDR2 is YFSETQ. V was clipped by 0 bases and J by 4 bases, with 5 bases between them. The CDR3 protein is CASSLGQNQPQHF. CDR3 nucleotide sequence: TGCGCCAGCAGCTTGGGACAGAATCAGCCCCAGCATTTT.

This rearrangement joins TRBV28 to TRBJ1-5; D is unresolved. Trimming pared 8 bases from V and 4 bases from J, leaving 12 bases between. Germline CDR1 reads MDHEN; CDR2 reads SYDVKM. The CDR3 is 13 amino acids. CDR3 residues: CASLAMRNQPQHF. In DNA form, the CDR3 reads TGTGCCAGCCTGGCAATGCGGAATCAGCCCCAGCATTTT.

The count of this clone is one. The chain has TRBV7-9 and TRBJ2-7, with unresolved D. V lost 5 bases to trimming and J lost 2 bases, with 7 bases between them. CDR1 and CDR2 from the germline V gene are SEHNR and FQNEAQ (reference sequence). The CDR3 has 12 residues. As DNA, the CDR3 is TGTGCCAGCAGCCCCACCCCCTACGAGCAGTACTTC. Protein: CASSPTPYEQYF.

The V call is TRBV6-5, the J call TRBJ2-7; TRBD1 might be the D (6 bases). V lost 6 bases and J 2 bases, leaving 14 bases between the germline ends. The CDR3 contains 14 residues. Germline V CDR1 and CDR2: MNHEY, SVGAGI. The CDR3 nucleotides read TGTGCCAGCAGGGGGAGCCAGGGGCCCTACGAGCAGTACTTC. This translates into CASRGSQGPYEQYF.

V is TRBV5-4 and J is TRBJ2-1; either TRBD1 or TRBD2 may supply D (6 bases each). Trimming left V 0 bases short and J 5 bases short, with 15 bases between. CDR1 and CDR2 from the germline V gene are SGHNT and YYREEE (reference sequence). The CDR3 is 16 amino acids. The CDR3 DNA follows: TGTGCCAGCAGCTTGGGAGGAGGGGGGTCTCACAATGAGCAGTTCTTC. Translation: CASSLGGGGSHNEQFF.

V usage is TRBV2 and J usage is TRBJ2-5; tentative D call: TRBD2 (6 bases). CDR1 and CDR2 (germline): SNHLY, FYNNEI. Trimming pared 9 bases from V and 0 bases from J, leaving 11 bases between. The CDR3 runs 13 residues. This CDR3 reads CASYAGYQETQYF. CDR3 sequence (DNA): TGTGCCAGTTACGCGGGATACCAAGAGACCCAGTACTTC.

The chain uses TRBV7-6 and TRBJ2-1; possible D gene TRBD1, 5 bases. Trimming left V 0 bases short and J 5 bases short, with 5 bases between. The V gene's germline CDR1 is SGHVS and CDR2 FNYEAQ. The CDR3 loop spans 13 amino acids. CDR3 sequence (DNA): TGTGCCAGCAGCTTAGCCAGGGACAATGAGCAGTTCTTC. Its translation is CASSLARDNEQFF.

This clone rates as medium-sized. The chain joins TRBV7-6 to TRBJ2-5, with a weak D call TRBD2 (6 bases). The CDR3 is 13 amino acids. Germline values: CDR1 SGHVS, CDR2 FNYEAQ. Deletions cut 5 bases from V and 7 bases from J, with 14 bases between. CDR3: CASSPEEGGTQYF. In nucleotides, the CDR3 is TGTGCCAGCAGCCCGGAGGAGGGAGGGACCCAGTACTTC.

This chain joins TRBV5-6 and TRBJ2-2; 8 bases are a match to TRBD1. The V segment lost 6 bases and the J segment 4 bases; nucleotides outside the gene matches: 8. Germline V gene data show CDR1 as SGHDT and CDR2 as YYEEEE. This CDR3 has 15 amino acids. The CDR3 here is CASIPTGDATGELFF. CDR3 nucleotide sequence: TGTGCCAGCATCCCGACAGGGGACGCCACCGGGGAGCTGTTTTTT. The full variable domain, its missing parts supplied by reference TRBV5-6 and TRBJ2-2, is DAGVTQSPTHLIKTRGQQVTLRCSPKSGHDTVSWYQQALGQGPQFIFQYYEEEERQRGNFPDRFSGHQFPNYSSELNVNALLLGDSALYLCASIPTGDATGELFFGEGSRLTVL.

The chain recombines TRBV20-1 with TRBJ1-4; tentative D call: TRBD1 (5 bases). V lost 7 bases to trimming and J lost 6 bases, with 9 bases between them. Germline V gene sequence: CDR1 DFQATT, CDR2 SNEGSKA (reference sequence). The CDR3 covers 11 residues. CDR3 nucleotides: TGCAGTGTCAGAGGGGATGAAAAACTGTTTTTT. It codes for CSVRGDEKLFF.

This rearrangement joins TRBV7-2 to TRBJ2-1, with 10 bases matching TRBD2. V was clipped by 5 bases and J by 4 bases; unmatched bases: 14. The germline V gene encodes CDR1 SGHTA and CDR2 FQGNSA. The CDR3 has 18 residues. This chain's CDR3 is CASSAQGLGLAAYNEQFF. CDR3 in DNA: TGTGCCAGCAGCGCACAGGGTTTAGGACTAGCGGCATACAATGAGCAGTTCTTC.